One and the same sample provided the 19 T cell receptor beta chains below, sequenced in a study of blood T cell repertoires in COVID-19. Assay used: immunoSEQ multiplex PCR; TCRdb lists only in-frame clones, some missing. The data show a few hundred thousand clones, with less than 85% seen just once and under 5.5% held by the top ten. Source material: peripheral blood. These receptors all stem from a man aged 55-75 years who had recovered from COVID-19.

The chain is built from TRBV29-1 and TRBJ1-1, with D tentatively TRBD1 (6 bases). Per the germline V gene, CDR1 is SQVTM and CDR2 is ANQGSEA. The V gene lost 7 bases and the J gene lost 10 bases, with 19 bases spanning the gap. The CDR3 spans 12 residues. CDR3 in amino acids: CSGVPSGAGAFF. The CDR3 DNA reads as TGCAGCGGTGTCCCTTCAGGGGCGGGAGCTTTCTTT.

The V and J genes are TRBV3-1 (or the pseudogene TRBV3-2) and TRBJ2-1; TRBD2 matches 8 bases. V was clipped by 4 bases and J by 1 base; unmatched bases: 6. The germline gives CDR1 LGHDT, CDR2 YNNKEL (reference sequence). This CDR3 contains 16 residues. CDR3 region: CASSRTSGFSYNEQFF. The CDR3 coding sequence is TGTGCCAGCAGCCGAACTAGCGGATTTTCCTACAATGAGCAGTTCTTC.

In DNA, the CDR3 is TGTGCCAGCAGCTTGGCCCGTGCTCTCGGGGCCTACGAGCAGTACTTC. Amino acid sequence: CASSLARALGAYEQYF. J is TRBJ2-7 and V is TRBV5-6; a possible D gene is TRBD2 (5 bases). Trimming pared 0 bases from V and 2 bases from J, leaving 15 bases between. This CDR3 region has 16 residues. Germline lookup yields CDR1 SGHDT and CDR2 YYEEEE.

This sequence joins TRBV5-1 and TRBJ1-3; 7 nucleotides match TRBD1. This CDR3 is 14 amino acids long. The ends lost 1 base at V and 2 bases at J; junction bases unmatched: 0. Germline-derived CDR1 and CDR2 are SGHRS and YFSETQ. Written as DNA, the CDR3 is TGCGCCAGCAGCTTGACAGGGGCTGGAAACACCATATATTTT. Its protein is CASSLTGAGNTIYF.

CDR3 DNA: TGTGCCAGCTCACGGGACAGGGGTGATGAGACCCAGTACTTC. It specifies CASSRDRGDETQYF. This sequence joins TRBV18 and TRBJ2-5; 10 bases are a match to TRBD1. The V gene end was trimmed by 4 bases and the J gene end by 5 bases; junction bases not matched to a gene: 4. CDR1 is KGHSH, CDR2 LQKENI, per germline. The CDR3 totals 14 residues.

This chain connects TRBV10-2 to TRBJ1-5; 7 bases agree with TRBD1. The CDR3 runs 15 residues. J gave up 6 bases and V 5 bases, and 10 bases lay outside the gene matches. Germline V lookup: CDR1 WSHSY, CDR2 SAAADI. Here the CDR3 DNA reads TGCGCCAGCAGTACTACGGGACAGAAGATTCAGCCCCAGCATTTT. This translates into CASSTTGQKIQPQHF.

About this clone itself: A read error may account for a junction end that differs from germline. This same CDR3 is encoded by further DNA sequences in the sample. The rearrangement links TRBV5-5 to TRBJ2-1; D uncertain. Germline V gives CDR1 SGHKS, CDR2 YYEKEE (reference sequence). The CDR3 is made up of 14 amino acids. The CDR3 region is CASSFPDSYNEQFF. As DNA, the CDR3 is TGTGCCAGTAGCTTCCCAGACTCATACAATGAGCAGTTCTTC.

The V and J genes are TRBV5-1 and TRBJ2-1; 8 nucleotides match TRBD2. The CDR3 runs to 14 residues. The V gene's germline CDR1 is SGHRS and CDR2 YFSETQ. With V trimmed by 4 bases and J by 8 bases, 8 bases remained unmatched. The CDR3 bases are TGCGCCAGCAGCGCGGGGGGTGTGTGGCATGAGCAGTTCTTC. Protein product: CASSAGGVWHEQFF. The entire variable domain, with the rest obtained from reference TRBV5-1 and TRBJ2-1, is as follows: KAGVTQTPRYLIKTRGQQVTLSCSPISGHRSVSWYQQTPGQGLQFLFEYFSETQRNKGNFPGRFSGRQFSNSRSEMNVSTLELGDSALYLCASSAGGVWHEQFFGPGTRLTVL.

The table lists this clone with a count of one. The chain employs TRBV19 and TRBJ2-7; 9 nucleotides agree with TRBD1. J gave up 2 bases and V 7 bases, and 12 bases lay outside the gene matches. CDR1 is LNHDA and CDR2 is SQIVND in the germline V gene (reference sequence). The CDR3 runs to 16 residues. CDR3 nucleotide sequence: TGTGCCAGTACCCCATTTCCAGGACAGGGGACCTACGAGCAGTACTTC. Amino acid sequence: CASTPFPGQGTYEQYF. Full variable domain (outside the CDR3, taken from reference TRBV19 and TRBJ2-7): DGGITQSPKYLFRKEGQNVTLSCEQNLNHDAMYWYRQDPGQGLRLIYYSQIVNDFQKGDIAEGYSVSREKKESFPLTVTSAQKNPTAFYLCASTPFPGQGTYEQYFGPGTRLTVT.

V usage is TRBV7-2 and J usage is TRBJ2-7, with 7 positions matching TRBD1. V was pared by 5 bases and J by 4 bases, with 11 bases of the junction left unmatched. CDR3 length: 15 residues. Germline CDR1 and CDR2: SGHTA and FQGNSA. CDR3 sequence (DNA): TGTGCCAGCAGCCCCGGCACGGGACAGTATTACGAGCAGTACTTC. Protein: CASSPGTGQYYEQYF. Full variable domain (missing parts from reference TRBV7-2 and TRBJ2-7): GAGVSQSPSNKVTEKGKDVELRCDPISGHTALYWYRQSLGQGLEFLIYFQGNSAPDKSGLPSDRFSAERTGGSVSTLTIQRTQQEDSAVYLCASSPGTGQYYEQYFGPGTRLTVT.

The sample holds a few counts of this clone. This chain uses TRBV28 with TRBJ2-2; TRBD1 matches 9 bases. The CDR3 runs to 15 residues. Germline assignment: CDR1 MDHEN and CDR2 SYDVKM. V trimming: 5 bases; J trimming: 1 base; junction bases outside the gene matches: 2. The CDR3 nucleotides are TGTGCCAGCAGTGGGACAGGGAGGAACACCGGGGAGCTGTTTTTT. Protein sequence: CASSGTGRNTGELFF.

The chain joins TRBV18 to TRBJ2-7; maybe TRBD2 (7 bases). V was clipped by 6 bases and J by 6 bases, with 12 bases between them. Germline CDR1 KGHSH, CDR2 LQKENI. CDR3 size: 12 residues. CDR3 coding DNA: TGTGCCAGCTCGCAAGGGGGGGGCGAGCAGTACTTC. It codes for CASSQGGGEQYF.

This chain links TRBV7-9 with TRBJ2-7, with D possibly being TRBD1 (6 bases). The CDR3 loop spans 14 amino acids. V gave up 5 bases and J gave up 9 bases, with 20 bases separating them. Per germline, CDR1 SEHNR and CDR2 FQNEAQ (reference sequence). CDR3 amino acids: CASSPPRQGSGQYF. The CDR3 region has the DNA TGTGCCAGCAGCCCTCCTAGGCAGGGGTCCGGGCAGTACTTC.

The CDR3 reads CASSGAGSYNSPLHF. CDR3 nucleotide sequence: TGTGCCAGCAGCGGAGCGGGCTCCTATAATTCACCCCTCCACTTT. This chain joins TRBV2 and TRBJ1-6; D is ambiguous. Germline V gene sequence: CDR1 SNHLY, CDR2 FYNNEI. This CDR3 spans 15 amino acids. Trimming removed 6 bases from V and 0 bases from J, with 9 bases in between.

The chain recombines TRBV6-5 with TRBJ1-1; no clear D. The CDR3 runs to 13 residues. Germline V gene sequence: CDR1 MNHEY, CDR2 SVGAGI. Trimming shortened V by 1 base and J by 1 base, and 4 bases separated the two germline ends. DNA of the CDR3: TGTGCCAGCAGTTACTTTAAGAACACTGAAGCTTTCTTT. The encoded protein is CASSYFKNTEAFF.

The rearrangement joins TRBV5-8 to TRBJ1-5, with D perhaps matching TRBD1 (6 bases). V lost 4 bases and J lost 2, with 13 bases in between. This CDR3 is 15 amino acids long. CDR1 is SGHTS and CDR2 is YDEGEE in the germline V gene. This CDR3 is CASSRRGFGNQPQHF. The DNA of the CDR3 is TGTGCCAGCAGCCGTAGGGGGTTTGGCAATCAGCCCCAGCATTTT. Looking up the rest from reference TRBV5-8 and TRBJ1-5 gives the full variable domain: EAGVTQSPTHLIKTRGQQATLRCSPISGHTSVYWYQQALGLGLQFLLWYDEGEERNRGNFPPRFSGRQFPNYSSELNVNALELEDSALYLCASSRRGFGNQPQHFGDGTRLSIL.

The chain recombines TRBV19 with TRBJ1-4; TRBD1 agrees at 9 bases. Germline V gene data show CDR1 as LNHDA and CDR2 as SQIVND (reference sequence). With 4 bases clipped from V and 5 bases from J, the junction kept 8 bases outside the gene matches. The CDR3 loop spans 16 amino acids. The CDR3 nucleotides are TGTGCCAGTAGTAACCCCTACAGGGGGCGGAATGAAAAACTGTTTTTT. Its protein product is CASSNPYRGRNEKLFF.

The J gene is TRBJ1-1, the V gene TRBV28, with TRBD1 as a possible D gene (6 bases). The germline V gene has CDR1 MDHEN and CDR2 SYDVKM. This CDR3 contains 16 residues. The V end lost 3 bases, the J end lost 5 bases, and 19 bases lay between the germline ends. In DNA, the CDR3 is TGTGCCAGCAGTTTGGGGGGGCTAGCAGGGAGTACTGAAGCTTTCTTT. This sequence encodes CASSLGGLAGSTEAFF.

A remark on this clone: The identical CDR3 is also encoded by other nucleotide sequences in the sample. The CDR3 bases are TGTGCCAGCAGCTTAGGCGGTTATAATTCACCCCTCCACTTT. It codes for CASSLGGYNSPLHF. This chain uses TRBV7-2 with TRBJ1-6; the D is unclear. The CDR3 sequence is 14 residues long. The V end lost 1 base, the J end lost 4 bases, and 5 bases lay between the germline ends. Germline V gene data show CDR1 as SGHTA and CDR2 as FQGNSA.